The rows below give T cell receptor beta chains drawn from one sample of a study of T cell repertoires in cytomegalovirus infection. MiXCR was run by TCRdb on the reads, yielding one entry per CDR3 protein. The sample yields 57,000 or so distinct CDR3 sequences, roughly 34% seen once. The antigens of these receptors remain unknown. The sample comprised PBMCs, sequenced either directly or after in vitro stimulation (not recorded which). The receptors shown here come from a human donor in good health (CMV status not recorded). Some clones in this sample may be carry-over from other donors' samples. Each CDR3 is given with its conserved first and last residue. Fields, in order: V gene, J gene, CDR3 protein.

v_call: TRBV15
j_call: TRBJ2-2
cdr3_aa: CATSRDSSLTGELFF

v_call: TRBV10-3
j_call: TRBJ2-5
cdr3_aa: CAIRLVDETQYF

v_call: TRBV11-1
j_call: TRBJ2-1
cdr3_aa: CASSLVGQGHYNEQFF

v_call: TRBV7-6
j_call: TRBJ1-4
cdr3_aa: CASSLKARNEKLFF

v_call: TRBV20-1
j_call: TRBJ2-1
cdr3_aa: CSSLRATYNEQFF

v_call: TRBV7-6
j_call: TRBJ2-1
cdr3_aa: CASSPNFNEQFF

v_call: TRBV5-1
j_call: TRBJ2-3
cdr3_aa: CASRAATTDTQYF

v_call: TRBV9
j_call: TRBJ1-6
cdr3_aa: CASSVGLAANSPLHF

v_call: TRBV6-1
j_call: TRBJ2-7
cdr3_aa: CASSEAPGGGYEQYF

v_call: TRBV5-4
j_call: TRBJ2-6
cdr3_aa: CASSFDSGANVLTF

v_call: TRBV20-1
j_call: TRBJ2-5
cdr3_aa: CSAREIQGRETQYF

v_call: TRBV7-9
j_call: TRBJ2-5
cdr3_aa: CASSLATGSRTQYF

v_call: TRBV7-2
j_call: TRBJ1-2
cdr3_aa: CASSAQGFGYTF

v_call: TRBV19
j_call: TRBJ2-5
cdr3_aa: CASSEGFETQYF

v_call: TRBV5-4
j_call: TRBJ1-6
cdr3_aa: CASSLTGDNSPLHF

v_call: TRBV20-1
j_call: TRBJ2-1
cdr3_aa: CSANLPGTRWDNEQFF

v_call: TRBV7-9
j_call: TRBJ1-1
cdr3_aa: CASSLGQLNTEAFF

v_call: TRBV28
j_call: TRBJ1-3
cdr3_aa: CASSLFFGLGNTIYF

v_call: TRBV6-6
j_call: TRBJ2-3
cdr3_aa: CASSYPDGGTDTQYF

v_call: TRBV28
j_call: TRBJ2-2
cdr3_aa: CASSPWEGLNTGELFF

v_call: TRBV5-6
j_call: TRBJ2-3
cdr3_aa: CASSLGPGTDTQYF

v_call: TRBV18
j_call: TRBJ2-1
cdr3_aa: CASSQGLANNEQFF

v_call: TRBV11-2
j_call: TRBJ2-3
cdr3_aa: CASSLNRGRTDTQYF

v_call: TRBV14
j_call: TRBJ2-1
cdr3_aa: CASSQDRVPIGEQFF

v_call: TRBV2
j_call: TRBJ2-1
cdr3_aa: CASSEGVSAF

v_call: TRBV7-2
j_call: TRBJ2-7
cdr3_aa: CASSLVEGSYEQYF

v_call: TRBV28
j_call: TRBJ1-3
cdr3_aa: CASNPHGSAGNTIYF

v_call: TRBV7-6
j_call: TRBJ2-2
cdr3_aa: CASSTEPGGNTGELFF

v_call: TRBV5-6
j_call: TRBJ1-2
cdr3_aa: CASSFNGYGYTF

v_call: TRBV9
j_call: TRBJ2-3
cdr3_aa: CASSTGRDYITDTQYF

v_call: TRBV12-3/TRBV12-4
j_call: TRBJ2-7
cdr3_aa: CASSYPGQGFYEQYF

v_call: TRBV19
j_call: TRBJ2-1
cdr3_aa: CASRVGRREGEQFF

v_call: TRBV18
j_call: TRBJ1-2
cdr3_aa: CASSPRTGPSDGYTF

v_call: TRBV5-1
j_call: TRBJ2-3
cdr3_aa: CASSLELAGDSDTQYF

v_call: TRBV20-1
j_call: TRBJ2-7
cdr3_aa: CSAVRDRGYEQYF

v_call: TRBV27
j_call: TRBJ2-1
cdr3_aa: CASSTSRALSRNEQFF

v_call: TRBV28
j_call: TRBJ1-5
cdr3_aa: CASTPGHSEYSNQPQHF

v_call: TRBV7-2
j_call: TRBJ1-1
cdr3_aa: CASSLWAEAFF

v_call: TRBV15
j_call: TRBJ2-2
cdr3_aa: CATSTTGELFF

v_call: TRBV5-5
j_call: TRBJ2-3
cdr3_aa: CASSLEGTDTQYF

v_call: TRBV7-6
j_call: TRBJ1-6
cdr3_aa: CASSLQDGNSPLHF

v_call: TRBV7-2
j_call: TRBJ2-3
cdr3_aa: CASSSKAGVSPDTQYF

v_call: TRBV5-1
j_call: TRBJ1-3
cdr3_aa: CASSLKGIGNTIYF

v_call: TRBV7-2
j_call: TRBJ2-3
cdr3_aa: CASSLAVPPGTQYF

v_call: TRBV7-6
j_call: TRBJ2-1
cdr3_aa: CASSLRAGSSYNEQFF